A selection of T cell receptor beta chains follows, all from one sample in a study of shared clonotypes between healthy human individuals. Data came from immunoSEQ multiplex PCR; TCRdb stores just in-frame clones and leaves some out. This repertoire shows 2 million to 2.5 million clones, 85% to 95% found once; its top ten account for around 0.35%. Sequenced: naive CD4+ T cells from PBMCs. The receptors were sampled from a man younger than 30 in good health. Some clones in this sample may be carry-over from other donors' samples. CDR3s include the opening cysteine and the closing phenylalanine or tryptophan.

J	V	CDR3
TRBJ2-7	TRBV7-9	CASTPQGAGEQYF
TRBJ1-2	TRBV7-2	CASSSDRGRVGYGYTF
TRBJ2-7	TRBV5-4	CASSFGPDGGKEQYF
TRBJ1-4	TRBV5-1	CASSPPGQGNEKLFF
TRBJ2-3	TRBV6-5	CASSYSWTSTDTQYF
TRBJ2-3	TRBV5-4	CASSFSTTSTDTQYF
TRBJ1-5	TRBV28	CASSFRGSAVDSQPQHF
TRBJ1-5	TRBV7-9	CASSLAAVNQPQHF
TRBJ1-3	TRBV18	CASSPGQGAGNTIYF
TRBJ2-2	TRBV2	CASSDGVHNTGELFF
TRBJ2-1	TRBV7-3	CASSSRLARSYNEQFF
TRBJ2-1	TRBV12-5	CASGLLSGRASEQFF
TRBJ2-5	TRBV5-1	CASSLGGAAQETQYF
TRBJ2-5	TRBV29-1	CSVVGLGSETQYF
TRBJ2-1	TRBV5-1	CASSPRDGYNEQFF
TRBJ2-6	TRBV2	CAKAGLHSGANVLTF
TRBJ1-1	TRBV2	CASSERGQGEAFF
TRBJ2-4	TRBV5-1	CASSSIGQAASLGADWLAKNIQYF